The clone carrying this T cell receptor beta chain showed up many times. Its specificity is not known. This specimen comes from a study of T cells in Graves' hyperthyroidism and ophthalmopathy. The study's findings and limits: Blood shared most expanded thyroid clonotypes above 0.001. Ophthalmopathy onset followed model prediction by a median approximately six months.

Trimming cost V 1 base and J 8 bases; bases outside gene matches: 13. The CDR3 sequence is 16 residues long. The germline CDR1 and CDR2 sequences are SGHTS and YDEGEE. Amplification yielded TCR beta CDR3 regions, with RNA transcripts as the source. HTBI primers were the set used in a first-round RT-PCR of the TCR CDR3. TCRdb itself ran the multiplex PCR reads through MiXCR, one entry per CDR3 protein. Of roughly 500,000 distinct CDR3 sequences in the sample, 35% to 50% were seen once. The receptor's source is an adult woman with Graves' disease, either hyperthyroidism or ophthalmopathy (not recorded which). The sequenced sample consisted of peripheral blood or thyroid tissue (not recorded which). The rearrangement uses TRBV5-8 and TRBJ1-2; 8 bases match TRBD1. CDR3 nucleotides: TGTGCCAGCAGCTTGACTGCCCCCCAGGGGGCGGGGGGCTACACCTTC. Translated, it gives CASSLTAPQGAGGYTF.